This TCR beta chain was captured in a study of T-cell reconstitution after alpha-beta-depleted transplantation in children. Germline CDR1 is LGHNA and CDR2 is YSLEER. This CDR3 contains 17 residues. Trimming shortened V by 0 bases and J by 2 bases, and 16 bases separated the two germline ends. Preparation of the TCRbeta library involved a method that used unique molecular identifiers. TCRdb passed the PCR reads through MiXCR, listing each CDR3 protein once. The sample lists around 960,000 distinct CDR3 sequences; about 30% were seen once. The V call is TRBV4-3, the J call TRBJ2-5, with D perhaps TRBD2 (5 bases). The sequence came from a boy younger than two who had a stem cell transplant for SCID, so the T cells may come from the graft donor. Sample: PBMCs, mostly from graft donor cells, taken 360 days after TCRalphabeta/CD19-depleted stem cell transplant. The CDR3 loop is CASSQERSGLYQETQYF. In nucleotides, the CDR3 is TGCGCCAGCAGCCAAGAACGGTCGGGGTTATATCAAGAGACCCAGTACTTC.